This TCR beta chain was sequenced in a study of vaccination and CD4 T cells after COVID-19. Findings and caveats of the study: Nearly all convalescent vaccine-specific clones, 304 of 307, recognized only SARS-CoV-2 spike.

Concerning this clonotype itself: Its matching antigen is unknown.

The treatment denotes: approximately nine-day PBMC culture with coronavirus spike peptide pools or control peptides (ViraFEST assay). Those CD4+ T cells from the unexposed donor predate the COVID-19 pandemic (2011-2018). The CDR3 is 15 amino acids. V was shortened by 1 base and J by 0 bases, with 9 bases between the two germline ends. In germline, CDR1 is MNHNS, CDR2 SASEGT. Oncomine TCR Beta short-read sequencing was applied to DNA from cultured CD4+ T cells. In TCRdb, the PCR reads were re-called with MiXCR into one record per CDR3 protein. The sample consists of nearly 7,500 distinct CDR3 sequences, around 49% of them appearing once.

Sequencing was performed on CD4+ T cells from blood, cultured in vitro. The receptor was isolated from a human donor in good health. The chain joins TRBV6-1 to TRBJ1-2; D is uncertain. The CDR3 reads CASSEVLRANYGYTF. The CDR3 DNA reads TGTGCCAGCAGTGAAGTACTGAGGGCTAACTATGGCTACACCTTC.